One and the same sample provided the 32 T cell receptor beta chains below, sequenced in a study of shared clonotypes between healthy human individuals. Only in-frame clones appear in the TCRdb table, and some are missing; sequencing was by immunoSEQ multiplex PCR. The sample shows approximately 530,000 clones, about 96% of them seen only once. The sample comprised naive CD4+ T cells sorted from blood. Subset here: CD45RA+ positively selected. These receptors all stem from a woman aged 25 to 39 in good health.

The V and J genes are TRBV5-5 and TRBJ1-2; tentatively, D is TRBD1 (5 bases). The germline V gene has CDR1 SGHKS and CDR2 YYEKEE (reference sequence). The CDR3 contains 15 residues. The germline V and J ends were trimmed by 0 bases and 8 bases, with 17 bases remaining between them. The DNA of the CDR3 is TGTGCCAGCAGCTTGGAGGGGACCCAGAACTGGGGCTACACCTTC. Its protein is CASSLEGTQNWGYTF.

This rearrangement joins TRBV30 to TRBJ1-6; perhaps TRBD1 as D (6 bases). V was shortened by 2 bases and J by 10 bases, with 15 bases between the two germline ends. This CDR3 has 14 residues. CDR1 and CDR2 (germline): GTSNPN, SVGIG (reference sequence). CDR3 in DNA: TGTGCCTGGAGTTTTCTTAACAGGGAATCACCCCTCCACTTT. Amino acid sequence: CAWSFLNRESPLHF.

CDR3: CSVSGRQGDGEQYF. The CDR3, as DNA: TGCAGCGTTAGCGGGCGACAGGGGGACGGCGAGCAGTACTTC. The J gene is TRBJ2-5, the V gene TRBV29-1, with 9 bases matching TRBD1. TRBJ2-7 matches the DNA end more closely, so the J call is doubtful. Germline CDR1 is SQVTM and CDR2 is ANQGSEA. CDR3 length equals 14 residues.

The V call is TRBV5-8, the J call TRBJ1-4; D unclear. Germline lookup yields CDR1 SGHTS and CDR2 YDEGEE. The CDR3 has 13 residues. Trimming took 4 bases from V and 7 from J, leaving 11 bases between them. CDR3 residues: CASSQEWGEKLFF. CDR3 coding DNA: TGTGCCAGCAGCCAGGAGTGGGGTGAAAAACTGTTTTTT. Variable domain in full (rest from reference TRBV5-8 and TRBJ1-4): EAGVTQSPTHLIKTRGQQATLRCSPISGHTSVYWYQQALGLGLQFLLWYDEGEERNRGNFPPRFSGRQFPNYSSELNVNALELEDSALYLCASSQEWGEKLFFGSGTQLSVL.

The chain links TRBV19 to TRBJ2-7; 11 bases line up with TRBD2. The CDR3 is 14 amino acids. Germline CDR1 reads LNHDA; CDR2 reads SQIVND (reference sequence). The V segment lost 5 bases and the J segment 3 bases; nucleotides outside the gene matches: 3. This chain's CDR3 is CASSPGLAGYEQYF. The CDR3 DNA reads TGTGCCAGTAGTCCAGGACTAGCGGGCTACGAGCAGTACTTC.

The DNA for the CDR3 is TGTGCCAGTAGTGGGGGACTAGCGGGAGTTAACACCGGGGAGCTGTTTTTT. Protein product: CASSGGLAGVNTGELFF. The chain recombines TRBV19 with TRBJ2-2; TRBD2 matches at 14 bases. Trimming removed 5 bases from V and 2 bases from J; junction bases left unmatched: 4. This CDR3 is built from 17 residues. Per germline, CDR1 LNHDA and CDR2 SQIVND (reference sequence).

The chain combines TRBV7-8 with TRBJ1-2; D not resolved. The CDR3 has 15 amino acids. V was shortened by 6 bases and J by 6 bases, with 20 bases between the two germline ends. In germline, CDR1 is SGHVS, CDR2 FQNEAQ. The CDR3 region has the DNA TGTGCCAGCAGTCTTATATACCGGAAAGCGGATGGCTACACCTTC. Its protein product is CASSLIYRKADGYTF.

CDR3 in amino acids: CATTRAWGEQYF. In DNA form, the CDR3 reads TGTGCCACCACAAGGGCTTGGGGCGAGCAGTACTTC. V gene TRBV10-3 combines with J gene TRBJ2-7; D unclear. The CDR3 length is 12 residues. The V end lost 10 bases, the J end lost 6 bases, and 16 bases lay between the germline ends. Germline loops: CDR1 ENHRY, CDR2 SYGVKD.

This chain links TRBV7-8 with TRBJ1-2, with D possibly TRBD1 on 5 matching bases. V gave up 0 bases and J gave up 4 bases, with 12 bases separating them. CDR3 length equals 15 residues. The V gene's germline CDR1 is SGHVS and CDR2 FQNEAQ. CDR3 in amino acids: CASSLALDSFYGYTF. CDR3 in DNA: TGTGCCAGCAGCTTAGCCCTTGACAGCTTCTATGGCTACACCTTC.

The V call is TRBV30, the J call TRBJ1-6; TRBD1 matches 7 bases. Germline CDR1 and CDR2: GTSNPN and SVGIG (reference sequence). The CDR3 extends over 12 amino acids. Trimming cost V 6 bases and J 8 bases; bases outside gene matches: 4. CDR3 amino acids: CACDRDHSPLHF. In nucleotides, the CDR3 is TGTGCCTGCGACAGGGATCATTCACCCCTCCACTTT.

V is TRBV19 and J is TRBJ2-2, with 8 positions matching TRBD2. The CDR3 is made up of 15 amino acids. The V segment lost 6 bases and the J segment 1 base; nucleotides outside the gene matches: 4. CDR1 is LNHDA, CDR2 SQIVND, per germline (reference sequence). This CDR3 reads CASRRREVNTGELFF. The CDR3 bases are TGTGCCAGTAGGAGGCGGGAGGTGAACACCGGGGAGCTGTTTTTT. Combining the CDR3 with reference TRBV19 and TRBJ2-2 gives the whole variable domain DGGITQSPKYLFRKEGQNVTLSCEQNLNHDAMYWYRQDPGQGLRLIYYSQIVNDFQKGDIAEGYSVSREKKESFPLTVTSAQKNPTAFYLCASRRREVNTGELFFGEGSRLTVL.

The genes are TRBV6-5 and TRBJ2-7; D may be TRBD2 (6 bases). The germline gives CDR1 MNHEY, CDR2 SVGAGI. This CDR3 has 14 amino acids. V was pared by 2 bases and J by 5 bases, with 13 bases between. The chain's CDR3 is CASSYRGMAHEQYF. CDR3 bases: TGTGCCAGCAGTTACCGGGGGATGGCCCACGAGCAGTACTTC.

This clone appeared once. This rearrangement joins TRBV5-1 to TRBJ2-5; D is undetermined. CDR1 and CDR2 from the germline V gene are SGHRS and YFSETQ. V lost 1 base to trimming and J lost 2 bases, with 18 bases between them. The CDR3 loop spans 17 amino acids. CDR3 region: CASSLRRVPERQETQYF. As DNA, the CDR3 is TGCGCCAGCAGCTTGCGACGGGTTCCTGAAAGACAAGAGACCCAGTACTTC.

The V call is TRBV2, the J call TRBJ2-7; 10 bases agree with TRBD2. CDR1 and CDR2 (germline): SNHLY, FYNNEI. CDR3 length: 14 residues. The trim removed 3 bases at V and 6 bases at J, leaving 5 bases unmatched. The CDR3 bases are TGTGCCAGCAGTGAGTCCCTAGCGGGAGTCGAGCAGTACTTC. It is translated as CASSESLAGVEQYF.

The rearrangement joins TRBV18 to TRBJ1-1; D unresolved. The CDR3 runs to 15 residues. V lost 6 bases and J 5 bases, leaving 19 bases between the germline ends. The germline gives CDR1 KGHSH, CDR2 LQKENI. The CDR3 DNA is TGTGCCAGCTCCACGCGCAGAGAGGCGCGAACTGAAGCTTTCTTT. Residues: CASSTRREARTEAFF.

This clone has a handful of counts. The chain carries TRBV9 and TRBJ1-5; D gene uncertain. The CDR3 consists of 14 residues. Germline V CDR1 and CDR2: SGDLS, YYNGEE. The V end lost 3 bases, the J end lost 3 bases, and 10 bases lay between the germline ends. The DNA for the CDR3 is TGTGCCAGCAGCGCTGGAAGCCCCAATCAGCCCCAGCATTTT. It encodes CASSAGSPNQPQHF.

This chain uses TRBV7-2 with TRBJ2-7; 7 bases agree with TRBD1. Per germline, CDR1 SGHTA and CDR2 FQGNSA. The V and J ends lost 5 bases and 3 bases, in that order; junction bases with no gene match: 10. The CDR3 is 15 residues long. This CDR3 reads CASSKTGRHIYEQYF. CDR3 bases: TGTGCCAGCAGCAAGACAGGGCGGCATATCTACGAGCAGTACTTC.

In DNA, the CDR3 is TGTGCCAGTACTCACCCAACCCTACAGGGGAACTATGGCTACACCTTC. Its protein is CASTHPTLQGNYGYTF. The chain carries TRBV19 and TRBJ1-2; TRBD1 agrees at 7 bases. The junction had 13 bases not matched to a gene; V was cut back by 7 bases and J by 2 bases. The CDR3 is 16 amino acids. Per the germline V gene, CDR1 is LNHDA and CDR2 is SQIVND (reference sequence). The full variable domain, its missing parts supplied by reference TRBV19 and TRBJ1-2, is DGGITQSPKYLFRKEGQNVTLSCEQNLNHDAMYWYRQDPGQGLRLIYYSQIVNDFQKGDIAEGYSVSREKKESFPLTVTSAQKNPTAFYLCASTHPTLQGNYGYTFGSGTRLTVV.

The rearrangement joins TRBV27 to TRBJ2-3, with 14 nucleotides matching TRBD2. The CDR3 is 22 amino acids. In germline, CDR1 is MNHEY, CDR2 SMNVEV (reference sequence). With 6 bases clipped from V and 4 bases from J, the junction kept 24 bases outside the gene matches. CDR3 protein: CASRSNRGDKDVGLAGADTQYF. CDR3 in DNA: TGTGCCAGCAGATCAAATAGAGGGGACAAGGACGTGGGACTAGCGGGAGCAGATACGCAGTATTTT.

The chain recombines TRBV18 with TRBJ1-1, with 7 bases aligning to TRBD1. Germline loops: CDR1 KGHSH, CDR2 LQKENI. The CDR3 extends over 16 amino acids. Trimming at V came to 0 bases and at J to 6 bases, leaving 10 bases not matched to a gene. The CDR3 is CASSPPARQGISEAFF. As DNA, the CDR3 is TGTGCCAGCTCACCACCGGCCCGACAGGGAATTTCTGAAGCTTTCTTT. Supplemented by reference TRBV18 and TRBJ1-1, the full variable domain reads NAGVMQNPRHLVRRRGQEARLRCSPMKGHSHVYWYRQLPEEGLKFMVYLQKENIIDESGMPKERFSAEFPKEGPSILRIQQVVRGDSAAYFCASSPPARQGISEAFFGQGTRLTVV.

The genes are TRBV6-1 and TRBJ2-5; maybe TRBD1 (5 bases). The CDR3 length is 15 residues. Trimming pared 6 bases from V and 5 bases from J, leaving 19 bases between. CDR1 and CDR2 (germline): MNHNS, SASEGT. CDR3 DNA: TGTGCCAGCAGGGCTGAAGGGGCTTCAGGGGAGACCCAGTACTTC. This translates into CASRAEGASGETQYF.

The V gene is TRBV6-4, the J gene TRBJ1-2, with D unclear. Per the germline V gene, CDR1 is MRHNA and CDR2 is SNTAGT. The CDR3 contains 13 residues. With 8 bases removed from V and 3 bases from J, the gap between germline ends came to 13 bases. The CDR3 is CASRKRADYGYTF. CDR3 DNA: TGTGCCAGCCGAAAAAGGGCCGACTATGGCTACACCTTC.

This chain uses TRBV21-1 with TRBJ2-4; the table's TRBD1 call for D was not verified on the DNA. TRBV21-1 is assigned pseudogene status. This CDR3 spans 14 amino acids. This CDR3 reads CASSKNRGKNIQYF. CDR3 bases: TGTGCCAGCAGCAAAAATAGGGGAAAAAACATTCAGTACTTC.

The chain carries TRBV28 and TRBJ2-2, with D unclear. Deletions cut 5 bases from V and 7 bases from J, with 8 bases between. The germline gives CDR1 MDHEN, CDR2 SYDVKM. The CDR3 contains 12 residues. CDR3 sequence reads: CASSAQFGELFF. CDR3 sequence (DNA): TGTGCCAGCAGTGCCCAATTCGGGGAGCTGTTTTTT.

The CDR3 sequence: CASSTLSGTQYF. CDR3 sequence (DNA): TGTGCCAGTAGTACCCTTAGCGGGACCCAGTACTTC. This chain joins TRBV19 and TRBJ2-5; the D gene is possibly TRBD2 (6 bases). Trimming cost V 4 bases and J 7 bases, with 10 bases left between them. CDR3 length: 12 amino acids. Looked up from germline, CDR1 is LNHDA and CDR2 is SQIVND (reference sequence).

V usage is TRBV18 and J usage is TRBJ2-7; the match to TRBD2 covers 9 bases. Looked up from germline, CDR1 is KGHSH and CDR2 is LQKENI. J gave up 5 bases and V 3 bases, and 8 bases lay outside the gene matches. The CDR3 consists of 15 residues. In nucleotides, the CDR3 is TGTGCCAGCTCACCGGCGGGCGGGAGGGCCCACGAGCAGTACTTC. Encoded protein: CASSPAGGRAHEQYF.

Notes on this clone: The sample holds other DNA sequences that translate to the same CDR3. The J gene is TRBJ2-5, the V gene TRBV5-1; D is uncertain. Germline V CDR1 and CDR2: SGHRS, YFSETQ. V lost 1 base to trimming and J lost 2 bases, with 9 bases between them. CDR3 length: 14 residues. Here the CDR3 reads CASSLRVGQETQYF. The CDR3, as DNA: TGCGCCAGCAGCTTGCGGGTCGGTCAAGAGACCCAGTACTTC.

This chain connects TRBV18 to TRBJ1-5, with 7 bases identical to TRBD1. The V gene's germline CDR1 is KGHSH and CDR2 LQKENI. Unmatched junction bases numbered 6, after V lost 6 bases and J lost 4 bases. CDR3 size: 14 residues. CDR3 region: CASSLGTANQPQHF. CDR3 sequence (DNA): TGTGCCAGCTCCCTTGGGACAGCTAATCAGCCCCAGCATTTT.

J is TRBJ2-7 and V is TRBV28; D is unresolved. Germline V gene lookup returns CDR1 MDHEN and CDR2 SYDVKM. The CDR3 contains 11 residues. Trimming removed 6 bases at V and 1 base at J, with 4 bases between. The CDR3 sequence: CASRDSYEQYF. The CDR3 DNA is TGTGCCAGCAGGGATTCCTACGAGCAGTACTTC.

This clone is a singleton in its sample. The rearrangement joins TRBV5-1 to TRBJ1-1; no firm D call. V lost 2 bases and J lost 1, with 9 bases in between. The CDR3 runs 14 residues. Germline CDR1 is SGHRS and CDR2 is YFSETQ. CDR3 in amino acids: CASSFGSGNTEAFF. The CDR3 DNA sequence: TGCGCCAGCAGCTTTGGAAGCGGGAACACTGAAGCTTTCTTT.

The chain links TRBV5-1 to TRBJ2-7; 8 bases agree with TRBD2. The trim removed 7 bases at V and 5 bases at J, leaving 11 bases unmatched. Germline V gene sequence: CDR1 SGHRS, CDR2 YFSETQ. The CDR3 runs 14 residues. The CDR3 is CASAPGLVVHEQYF. DNA of the CDR3: TGCGCCAGCGCACCGGGACTAGTTGTCCACGAGCAGTACTTC. Complete variable domain (other parts from reference TRBV5-1 and TRBJ2-7): KAGVTQTPRYLIKTRGQQVTLSCSPISGHRSVSWYQQTPGQGLQFLFEYFSETQRNKGNFPGRFSGRQFSNSRSEMNVSTLELGDSALYLCASAPGLVVHEQYFGPGTRLTVT.

The genes are TRBV5-4 and TRBJ2-1; 10 bases line up with TRBD2. J lost 3 bases, V lost 0 bases, and 9 bases had no gene match. The CDR3 runs to 18 residues. Germline V gives CDR1 SGHNT, CDR2 YYREEE (reference sequence). CDR3 nucleotide sequence: TGTGCCAGCAGCTTGGGTGTGCTAGCGGGAGAGATCTACAATGAGCAGTTCTTC. This codes for CASSLGVLAGEIYNEQFF.